This passage covers 15 T cell receptor beta chains from one sample sequenced in a study of blood T cell repertoires in COVID-19. Generated by immunoSEQ multiplex PCR, the TCRdb table keeps only in-frame clones and is missing some. The sample carries some 400,000 clones, around 87% recorded once. Sequencing used peripheral blood. These receptors originate from a woman aged 60-75 years with COVID-19, enrolled during active disease.

The DNA of the CDR3 is TGTGCCAGCAGTTTATGGGGACAAGCCTCTGGAAACACCATATATTTT. It is translated as CASSLWGQASGNTIYF. V usage is TRBV28 and J usage is TRBJ1-3; D possibly corresponds to TRBD1 (6 bases). Between the trimmed V and J ends, which lost 0 bases and 0 bases, there was a span of 9 bases. This CDR3 contains 16 residues. Germline values: CDR1 MDHEN, CDR2 SYDVKM.

CDR3 in DNA: TGCGCCAGCAGGCTGACAGGGGGGCCTAACTATGGCTACACCTTC. It translates to CASRLTGGPNYGYTF. The rearrangement uses TRBV5-1 and TRBJ1-2; 9 nucleotides align to TRBD1. The CDR3 spans 15 residues. The J segment lost 0 bases and the V segment lost 5 bases, leaving 5 bases of the junction unmatched. The V gene's germline CDR1 is SGHRS and CDR2 YFSETQ.

The J gene is TRBJ1-4, the V gene TRBV2; a weak D match, TRBD1 (6 bases). The CDR3 has 14 residues. The V gene lost 7 bases and the J gene lost 6 bases, with 15 bases spanning the gap. Germline V lookup: CDR1 SNHLY, CDR2 FYNNEI. CDR3 nucleotide sequence: TGTGCCAGCATCCCCGGGGGGCTCGATGAAAAACTGTTTTTT. It translates to CASIPGGLDEKLFF.

This chain connects TRBV6-5 to TRBJ1-5; D unclear. V lost 0 bases and J 2 bases, leaving 8 bases between the germline ends. CDR1 MNHEY and CDR2 SVGAGI come from the germline V gene. The CDR3 loop spans 15 amino acids. Written as DNA, the CDR3 is TGTGCCAGCAGTTACTCCCCTGGAGGCAATCAGCCCCAGCATTTT. Translation: CASSYSPGGNQPQHF.

The V and J genes are TRBV15 and TRBJ2-2; 13 bases align to TRBD2. The CDR3 contains 15 residues. The germline V gene encodes CDR1 LNHNV and CDR2 YYDKDF (reference sequence). Unmatched junction bases numbered 7, after V lost 7 bases and J lost 8 bases. CDR3 sequence (DNA): TGTGCCACCACGGATGGACTAGCGGGGGTGGGGGAGCTGTTTTTT. Translated, it gives CATTDGLAGVGELFF.

The chain has TRBV7-2 and TRBJ2-1; D is perhaps TRBD2 (6 bases). The CDR3 length is 14 residues. V lost 1 base to trimming and J lost 6 bases, with 10 bases between them. Germline CDR1 is SGHTA and CDR2 is FQGNSA. In nucleotides, the CDR3 is TGTGCCAGCAGCTTAGGAGGCGGGGTCAATGAGCAGTTCTTC. Amino acids: CASSLGGGVNEQFF.

This clone was counted only a few times. The chain is built from TRBV28 and TRBJ2-7; 13 bases fit TRBD2. The junction had 5 bases not matched to a gene; V was cut back by 5 bases and J by 1 base. This CDR3 region has 16 residues. Germline V gives CDR1 MDHEN, CDR2 SYDVKM. The CDR3 loop reads CASSPRTSGGSYEQYF. The CDR3 DNA sequence: TGTGCCAGCAGTCCCAGGACTAGCGGGGGTTCCTACGAGCAGTACTTC.

The V and J genes are TRBV2 and TRBJ1-6; 7 bases are a match to TRBD1. The CDR3 contains 13 residues. The J segment lost 9 bases and the V segment lost 6 bases, leaving 5 bases of the junction unmatched. Per germline, CDR1 SNHLY and CDR2 FYNNEI. The CDR3 reads CASREDRTSPLHF. The CDR3 DNA reads TGTGCCAGCAGGGAGGACAGGACTTCACCCCTCCACTTT.

This clone was observed a few times. V and J are TRBV5-1 and TRBJ2-2; 9 bases agree with TRBD1. V shed 4 bases, J shed 3 bases, and the junction held 4 bases outside the gene matches. There are 15 residues in the CDR3. Germline values: CDR1 SGHRS, CDR2 YFSETQ. This CDR3 reads CASSPRTGDTGELFF. In DNA form, the CDR3 reads TGCGCCAGCAGCCCCCGGACAGGGGACACCGGGGAGCTGTTTTTT.

The chain recombines TRBV2 with TRBJ1-2; the match to TRBD1 covers 8 bases. Germline V CDR1 and CDR2: SNHLY, FYNNEI. J was trimmed by 8 bases and V by 9 bases; bases with no gene match: 11. CDR3 length equals 13 residues. The DNA of the CDR3 is TGTGCCAGTCTGACAGGGGTATTTGGCGGCTACACCTTC. This gives the protein CASLTGVFGGYTF.

This rearrangement joins TRBV10-3 to TRBJ1-1; 7 bases line up with TRBD1. The germline gives CDR1 ENHRY, CDR2 SYGVKD. Germline trimming cut 6 bases from V and 1 base from J; bases unmatched to any gene: 8. The CDR3 spans 15 residues. CDR3 in amino acids: CAIRETGFGNTEAFF. CDR3 DNA sequence: TGTGCCATCAGGGAGACAGGGTTCGGGAACACTGAAGCTTTCTTT.

The chain couples TRBV12-5 to TRBJ1-4, with TRBD1 matching over 8 bases. The J segment lost 6 bases and the V segment lost 6 bases, leaving 9 bases of the junction unmatched. Germline assignment: CDR1 LGHNT and CDR2 FRNRAP. This CDR3 comprises 15 residues. CDR3 in DNA: TGTGCTAGTGGAACAGACAGGGGAAGAGATGAAAAACTGTTTTTT. It yields the protein CASGTDRGRDEKLFF. The full variable domain, its missing parts supplied by reference TRBV12-5 and TRBJ1-4, is DARVTQTPRHKVTEMGQEVTMRCQPILGHNTVFWYRQTMMQGLELLAYFRNRAPLDDSGMPKDRFSAEMPDATLATLKIQPSEPRDSAVYFCASGTDRGRDEKLFFGSGTQLSVL.

This clone was picked up one time. This chain connects TRBV2 to TRBJ1-2; possible D gene TRBD1, 6 bases. In germline, CDR1 is SNHLY, CDR2 FYNNEI. CDR3 length equals 15 residues. Trimming took off 7 bases at V and 1 base at J, with 16 bases between the two ends. Here the CDR3 reads CASKAGQSLNYGYTF. The CDR3 coding sequence is TGTGCCAGCAAAGCAGGACAGTCCCTTAACTATGGCTACACCTTC. Combining the CDR3 with reference TRBV2 and TRBJ1-2 gives the whole variable domain EPEVTQTPSHQVTQMGQEVILRCVPISNHLYFYWYRQILGQKVEFLVSFYNNEISEKSEIFDDQFSVERPDGSNFTLKIRSTKLEDSAMYFCASKAGQSLNYGYTFGSGTRLTVV.

The J gene is TRBJ1-4, the V gene TRBV18, with no clear D. The CDR3 has 15 amino acids. Germline CDR1 reads KGHSH; CDR2 reads LQKENI. Trimming stripped 3 bases from V and 8 bases from J, with 16 bases between. The CDR3 here is CASSPTETQREKLFF. CDR3 bases: TGTGCCAGCTCACCCACAGAAACCCAGCGGGAAAAACTGTTTTTT.

This chain joins TRBV18 and TRBJ1-5; 7 nucleotides match TRBD1. Trimming took 2 bases from V and 7 from J; bases not matched to a gene: 5. This CDR3 has 14 amino acids. Germline lookup yields CDR1 KGHSH and CDR2 LQKENI. The CDR3 DNA sequence: TGTGCCAGCTCACCAGACAGGGTCGAGCAGCCCCAGCATTTT. Its translation: CASSPDRVEQPQHF.